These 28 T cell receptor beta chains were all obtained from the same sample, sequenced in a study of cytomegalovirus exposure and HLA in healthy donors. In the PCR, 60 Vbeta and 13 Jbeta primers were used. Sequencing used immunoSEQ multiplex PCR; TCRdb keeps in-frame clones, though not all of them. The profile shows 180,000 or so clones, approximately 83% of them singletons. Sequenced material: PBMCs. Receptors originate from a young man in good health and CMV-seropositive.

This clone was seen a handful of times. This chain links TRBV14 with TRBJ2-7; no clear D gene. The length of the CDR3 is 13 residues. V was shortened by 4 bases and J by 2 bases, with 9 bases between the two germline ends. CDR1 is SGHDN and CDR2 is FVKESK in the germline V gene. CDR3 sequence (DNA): TGTGCCAGCAGCCCCGGGTCGACCTACGAGCAGTACTTC. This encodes CASSPGSTYEQYF.

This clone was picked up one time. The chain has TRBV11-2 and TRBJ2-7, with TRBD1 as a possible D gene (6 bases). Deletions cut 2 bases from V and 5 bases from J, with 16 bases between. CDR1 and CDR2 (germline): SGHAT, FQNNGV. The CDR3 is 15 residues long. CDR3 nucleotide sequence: TGTGCCAGCAGCTTATATCGGACAGAGTCTAACGAGCAGTACTTC. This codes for CASSLYRTESNEQYF. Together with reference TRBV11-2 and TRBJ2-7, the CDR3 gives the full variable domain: EAGVAQSPRYKIIEKRQSVAFWCNPISGHATLYWYQQILGQGPKLLIQFQNNGVVDDSQLPKDRFSAERLKGVDSTLKIQPAKLEDSAVYLCASSLYRTESNEQYFGPGTRLTVT.

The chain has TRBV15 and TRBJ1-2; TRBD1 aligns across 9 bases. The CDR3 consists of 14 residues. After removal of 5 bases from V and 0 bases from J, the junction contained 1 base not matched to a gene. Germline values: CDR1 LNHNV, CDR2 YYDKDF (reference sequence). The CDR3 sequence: CATSGQGTNYGYTF. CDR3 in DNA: TGTGCCACCAGCGGACAGGGGACTAACTATGGCTACACCTTC.

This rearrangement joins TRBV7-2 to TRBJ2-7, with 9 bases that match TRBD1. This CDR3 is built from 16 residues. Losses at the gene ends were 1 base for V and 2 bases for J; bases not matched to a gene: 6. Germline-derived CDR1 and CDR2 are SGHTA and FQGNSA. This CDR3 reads CASSLEVGTGTYEQYF. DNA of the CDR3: TGTGCCAGCAGCTTAGAAGTCGGGACAGGGACCTACGAGCAGTACTTC.

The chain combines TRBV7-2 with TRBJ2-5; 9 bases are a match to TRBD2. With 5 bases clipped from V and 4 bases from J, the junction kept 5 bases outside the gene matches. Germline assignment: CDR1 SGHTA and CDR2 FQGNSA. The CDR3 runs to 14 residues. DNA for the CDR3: TGTGCCAGCAGCACCGGGACTAGCCGAGAGACCCAGTACTTC. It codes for CASSTGTSRETQYF.

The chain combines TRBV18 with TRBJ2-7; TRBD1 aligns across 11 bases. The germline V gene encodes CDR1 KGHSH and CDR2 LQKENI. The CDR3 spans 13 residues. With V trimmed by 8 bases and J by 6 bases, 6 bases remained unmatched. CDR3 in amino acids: CASRGQGASEQYF. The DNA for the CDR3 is TGTGCCAGCCGCGGACAGGGGGCGTCCGAGCAGTACTTC. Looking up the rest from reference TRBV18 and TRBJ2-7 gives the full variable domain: NAGVMQNPRHLVRRRGQEARLRCSPMKGHSHVYWYRQLPEEGLKFMVYLQKENIIDESGMPKERFSAEFPKEGPSILRIQQVVRGDSAAYFCASRGQGASEQYFGPGTRLTVT.

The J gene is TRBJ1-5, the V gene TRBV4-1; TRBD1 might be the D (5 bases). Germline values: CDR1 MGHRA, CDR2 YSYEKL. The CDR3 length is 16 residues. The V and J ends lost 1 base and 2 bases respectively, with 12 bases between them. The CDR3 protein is CASSQVDSRGNQPQHF. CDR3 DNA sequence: TGCGCCAGCAGCCAAGTCGATAGCAGGGGCAATCAGCCCCAGCATTTT.

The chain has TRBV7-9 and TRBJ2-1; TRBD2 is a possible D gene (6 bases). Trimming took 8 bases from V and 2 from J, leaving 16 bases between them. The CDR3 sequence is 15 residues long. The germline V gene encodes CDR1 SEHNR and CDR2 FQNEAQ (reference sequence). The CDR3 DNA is TGTGCCAGCGGTGAGAAACCGGGGGCCTACAATGAGCAGTTCTTC. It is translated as CASGEKPGAYNEQFF.

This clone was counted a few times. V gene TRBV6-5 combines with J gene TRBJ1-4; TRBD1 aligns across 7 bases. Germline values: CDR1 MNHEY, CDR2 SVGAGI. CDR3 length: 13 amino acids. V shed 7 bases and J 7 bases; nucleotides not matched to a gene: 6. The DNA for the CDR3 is TGTGCCAGCAAGGCAGGGGGAGGTGAAAAACTGTTTTTT. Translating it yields CASKAGGGEKLFF.

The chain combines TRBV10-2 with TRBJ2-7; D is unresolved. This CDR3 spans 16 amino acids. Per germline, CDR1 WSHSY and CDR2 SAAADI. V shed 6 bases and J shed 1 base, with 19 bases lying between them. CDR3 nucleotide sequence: TGCGCCAGCAGGGAATACCCTAGTGGCGAGTCCTACGAGCAGTACTTC. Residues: CASREYPSGESYEQYF.

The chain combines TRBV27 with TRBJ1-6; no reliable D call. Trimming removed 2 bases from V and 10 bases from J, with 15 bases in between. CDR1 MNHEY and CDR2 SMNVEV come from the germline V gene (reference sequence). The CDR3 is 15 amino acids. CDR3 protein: CASSLEFDLLSPLHF. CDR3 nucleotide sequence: TGTGCCAGCAGTTTAGAATTCGATCTCCTATCACCCCTCCACTTT.

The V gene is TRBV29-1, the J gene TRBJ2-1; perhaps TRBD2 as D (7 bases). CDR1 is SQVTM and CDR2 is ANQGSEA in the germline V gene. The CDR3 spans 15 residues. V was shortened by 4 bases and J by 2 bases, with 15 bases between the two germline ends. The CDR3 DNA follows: TGCAGCGTTGCCTACGGGGGGCGGACCTACAATGAGCAGTTCTTC. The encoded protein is CSVAYGGRTYNEQFF.

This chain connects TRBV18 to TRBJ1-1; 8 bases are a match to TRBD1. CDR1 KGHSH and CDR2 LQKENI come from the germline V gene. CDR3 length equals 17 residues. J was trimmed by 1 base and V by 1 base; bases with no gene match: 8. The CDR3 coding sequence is TGTGCCAGCTCACCACTAGACAGGGGAGGGAAGAACACTGAAGCTTTCTTT. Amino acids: CASSPLDRGGKNTEAFF. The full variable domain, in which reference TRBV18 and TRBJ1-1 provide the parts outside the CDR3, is NAGVMQNPRHLVRRRGQEARLRCSPMKGHSHVYWYRQLPEEGLKFMVYLQKENIIDESGMPKERFSAEFPKEGPSILRIQQVVRGDSAAYFCASSPLDRGGKNTEAFFGQGTRLTVV.

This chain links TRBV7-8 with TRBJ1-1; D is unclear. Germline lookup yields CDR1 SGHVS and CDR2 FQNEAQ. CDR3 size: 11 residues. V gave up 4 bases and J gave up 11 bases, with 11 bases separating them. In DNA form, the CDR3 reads TGTGCCAGCAGCTCCCGCCACTTGGCTTTCTTT. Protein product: CASSSRHLAFF.

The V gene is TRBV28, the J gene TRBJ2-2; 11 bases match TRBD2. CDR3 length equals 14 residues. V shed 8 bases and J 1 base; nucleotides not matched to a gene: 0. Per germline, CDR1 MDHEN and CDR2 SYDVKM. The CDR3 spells CASGTSGNTGELFF. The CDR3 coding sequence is TGTGCCAGCGGGACTAGCGGGAACACCGGGGAGCTGTTTTTT.

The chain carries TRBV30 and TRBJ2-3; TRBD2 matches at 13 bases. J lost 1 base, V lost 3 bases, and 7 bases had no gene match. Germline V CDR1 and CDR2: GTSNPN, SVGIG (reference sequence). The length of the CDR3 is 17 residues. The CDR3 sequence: CAWRRGLAGEGTDTQYF. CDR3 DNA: TGTGCCTGGAGGCGAGGACTAGCGGGGGAGGGCACAGATACGCAGTATTTT.

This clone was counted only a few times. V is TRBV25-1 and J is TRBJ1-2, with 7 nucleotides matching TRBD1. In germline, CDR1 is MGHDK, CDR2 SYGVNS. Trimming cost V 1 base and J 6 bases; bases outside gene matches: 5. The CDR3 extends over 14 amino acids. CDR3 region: CASSEWRTGDGYTF. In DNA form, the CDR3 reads TGTGCCAGCAGTGAATGGAGGACAGGAGATGGCTACACCTTC.

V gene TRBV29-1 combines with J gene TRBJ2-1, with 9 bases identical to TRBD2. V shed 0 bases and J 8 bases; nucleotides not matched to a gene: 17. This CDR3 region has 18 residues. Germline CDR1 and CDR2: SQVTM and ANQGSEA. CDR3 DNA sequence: TGCAGCGTTGAAGACAATAAAAAGCGCGGGGGGGCTTTGTATGAGCAGTTCTTC. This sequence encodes CSVEDNKKRGGALYEQFF.

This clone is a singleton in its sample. CDR3 region: CSALLPETQYF. CDR3 coding DNA: TGCAGTGCTCTCCTTCCAGAGACCCAGTACTTC. This chain connects TRBV20-1 to TRBJ2-5; D gene uncertain. CDR3 size: 11 residues. The V end lost 5 bases, the J end lost 4 bases, and 8 bases lay between the germline ends. The germline V gene has CDR1 DFQATT and CDR2 SNEGSKA (reference sequence).

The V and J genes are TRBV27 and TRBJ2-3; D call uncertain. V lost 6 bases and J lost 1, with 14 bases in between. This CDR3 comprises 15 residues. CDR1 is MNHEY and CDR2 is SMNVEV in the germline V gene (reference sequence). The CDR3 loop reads CASSSRSTGTDTQYF. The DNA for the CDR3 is TGTGCCAGCAGCTCTAGGTCAACCGGCACAGATACGCAGTATTTT.

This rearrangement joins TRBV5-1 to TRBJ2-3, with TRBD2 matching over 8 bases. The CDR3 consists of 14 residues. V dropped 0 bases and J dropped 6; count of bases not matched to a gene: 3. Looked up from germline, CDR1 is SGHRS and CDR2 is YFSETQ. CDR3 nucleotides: TGCGCCAGCAGCTTGGCCGGGACTAGTGATACGCAGTATTTT. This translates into CASSLAGTSDTQYF.

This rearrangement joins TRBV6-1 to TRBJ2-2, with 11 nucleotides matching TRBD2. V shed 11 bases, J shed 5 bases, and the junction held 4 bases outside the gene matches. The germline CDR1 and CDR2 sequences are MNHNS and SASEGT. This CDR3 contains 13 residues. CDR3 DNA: TGTGCCGGAGGGACTAGCGGAACCGGGGAGCTGTTTTTT. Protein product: CAGGTSGTGELFF.

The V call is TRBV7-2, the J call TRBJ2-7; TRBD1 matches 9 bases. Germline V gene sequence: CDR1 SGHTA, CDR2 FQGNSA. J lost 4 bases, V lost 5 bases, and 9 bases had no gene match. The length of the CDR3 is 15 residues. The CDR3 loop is CASSLGRGQGYEQYF. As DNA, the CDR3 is TGTGCCAGCAGCCTAGGAAGGGGACAGGGTTACGAGCAGTACTTC. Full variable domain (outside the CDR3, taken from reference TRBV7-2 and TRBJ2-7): GAGVSQSPSNKVTEKGKDVELRCDPISGHTALYWYRQSLGQGLEFLIYFQGNSAPDKSGLPSDRFSAERTGGSVSTLTIQRTQQEDSAVYLCASSLGRGQGYEQYFGPGTRLTVT.

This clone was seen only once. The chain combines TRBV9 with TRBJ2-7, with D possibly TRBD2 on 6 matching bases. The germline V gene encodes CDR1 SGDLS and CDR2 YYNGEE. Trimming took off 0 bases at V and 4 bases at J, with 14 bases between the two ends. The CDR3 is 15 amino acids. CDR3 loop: CASSVGSRTTYEQYF. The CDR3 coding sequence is TGTGCCAGCAGCGTAGGTTCTCGGACTACTTACGAGCAGTACTTC.

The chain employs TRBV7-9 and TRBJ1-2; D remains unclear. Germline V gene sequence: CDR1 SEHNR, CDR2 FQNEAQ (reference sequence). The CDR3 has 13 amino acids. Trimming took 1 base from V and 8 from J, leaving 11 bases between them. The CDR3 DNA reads TGTGCCAGCAGCTTAGTAAGCCGGGAAGGCTACACCTTC. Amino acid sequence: CASSLVSREGYTF.

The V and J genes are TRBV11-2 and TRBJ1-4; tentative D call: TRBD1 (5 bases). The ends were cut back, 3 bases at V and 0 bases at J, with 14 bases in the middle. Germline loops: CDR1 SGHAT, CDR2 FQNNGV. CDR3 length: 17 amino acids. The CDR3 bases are TGTGCCAGCAGCTTTAGTCCTCGACAGTCAACTAATGAAAAACTGTTTTTT. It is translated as CASSFSPRQSTNEKLFF.

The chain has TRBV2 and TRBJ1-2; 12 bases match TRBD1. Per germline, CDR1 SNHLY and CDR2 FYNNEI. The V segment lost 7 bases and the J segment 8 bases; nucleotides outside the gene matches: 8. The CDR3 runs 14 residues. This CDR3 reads CASTRDRGLEGYTF. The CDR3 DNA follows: TGTGCCAGCACTAGGGACAGGGGGCTGGAAGGCTACACCTTC.

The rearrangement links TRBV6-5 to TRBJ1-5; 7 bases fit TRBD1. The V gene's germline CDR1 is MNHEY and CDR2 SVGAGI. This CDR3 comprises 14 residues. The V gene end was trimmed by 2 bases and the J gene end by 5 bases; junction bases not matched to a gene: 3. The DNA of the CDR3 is TGTGCCAGCAGTTACGACAGGGCGGATCAGCCCCAGCATTTT. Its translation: CASSYDRADQPQHF.